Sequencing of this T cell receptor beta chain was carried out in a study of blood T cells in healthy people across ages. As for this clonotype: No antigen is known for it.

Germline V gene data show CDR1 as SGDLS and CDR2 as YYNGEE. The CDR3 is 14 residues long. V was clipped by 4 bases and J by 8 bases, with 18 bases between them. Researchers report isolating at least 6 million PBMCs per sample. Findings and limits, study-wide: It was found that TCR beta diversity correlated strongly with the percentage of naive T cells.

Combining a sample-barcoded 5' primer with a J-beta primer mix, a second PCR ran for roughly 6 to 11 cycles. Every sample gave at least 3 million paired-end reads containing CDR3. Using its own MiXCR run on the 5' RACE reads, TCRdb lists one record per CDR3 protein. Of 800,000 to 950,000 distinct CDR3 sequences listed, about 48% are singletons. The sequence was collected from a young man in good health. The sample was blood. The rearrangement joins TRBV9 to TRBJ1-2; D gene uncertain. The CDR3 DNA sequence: TGTGCCAGCAGCCCTCAGGTGATGGGTCTAGGCTACACCTTC. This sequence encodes CASSPQVMGLGYTF. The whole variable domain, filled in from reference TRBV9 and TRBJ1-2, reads DSGVTQTPKHLITATGQRVTLRCSPRSGDLSVYWYQQSLDQGLQFLIQYYNGEERAKGNILERFSAQQFPDLHSELNLSSLELGDSALYFCASSPQVMGLGYTFGSGTRLTVV.